This TCR beta chain is from a study of blood T cell repertoires in COVID-19. About the study: There were acute and convalescent COVID-19 samples, and they came from the United States, Italy and Spain. T cells, B-cell-depleted T cells, or PBMCs provided the cDNA or gDNA that served as material.

Per the study methods: Estimates of nucleated cell counts were drawn from the amplification of reference gene primers. The table came from immunoSEQ multiplex PCR; TCRdb's copy has only in-frame clones and leaves some out. V and J calls and clone size are copied from that table; D and trimming were computed from the DNA. The sample carries about 250,000 clones, roughly 90% recorded once. The sequenced material came from peripheral blood. This TCR was recovered from a woman in her thirties or forties who had recovered from COVID-19.

CDR3 amino acids: CASSLSFAGVSVTEAFF. CDR3 nucleotides: TGTGCCAGCAGCTTATCATTCGCAGGGGTATCGGTGACTGAAGCTTTCTTT. This rearrangement joins TRBV11-2 to TRBJ1-1, with a possible D match to TRBD1 (6 bases). This CDR3 contains 17 residues. Germline V lookup: CDR1 SGHAT, CDR2 FQNNGV. Trimming shortened V by 2 bases and J by 5 bases, and 21 bases separated the two germline ends.